A single TCR beta chain is shown here with its context. Its specificity is not known. This entry belongs to a study of shared clonotypes between healthy human individuals. This table comes from immunoSEQ multiplex PCR, and its TCRdb copy is limited to in-frame clones, with some not included. This table holds some 2,500,000 clones, around 92% found once. Study-level results: Blood alone was sampled, and tissue repertoires likely differ.

V lost 4 bases, J lost 3 bases, and 16 bases lay in between. Germline V CDR1 and CDR2: SGHDN, FVKESK. The CDR3 is 15 residues long. Sequencing was done on a sample of naive CD4+ T cells from PBMCs. Regarding subset: CD45RA+ positively selected. This clonotype was sampled from a man aged 18-30 years in good health. Some clones in this sample may be carry-over from other donors' samples. The gene calls are TRBV14 and TRBJ2-7, with D possibly being TRBD1 (6 bases). The CDR3 region is CASSRTPGHYYEQYF. The CDR3 DNA follows: TGTGCCAGCAGCCGAACTCCGGGACACTACTACGAGCAGTACTTC. Together with reference TRBV14 and TRBJ2-7, the CDR3 gives the full variable domain: EAGVTQFPSHSVIEKGQTVTLRCDPISGHDNLYWYRRVMGKEIKFLLHFVKESKQDESGMPNNRFLAERTGGTYSTLKVQPAELEDSGVYFCASSRTPGHYYEQYFGPGTRLTVT.